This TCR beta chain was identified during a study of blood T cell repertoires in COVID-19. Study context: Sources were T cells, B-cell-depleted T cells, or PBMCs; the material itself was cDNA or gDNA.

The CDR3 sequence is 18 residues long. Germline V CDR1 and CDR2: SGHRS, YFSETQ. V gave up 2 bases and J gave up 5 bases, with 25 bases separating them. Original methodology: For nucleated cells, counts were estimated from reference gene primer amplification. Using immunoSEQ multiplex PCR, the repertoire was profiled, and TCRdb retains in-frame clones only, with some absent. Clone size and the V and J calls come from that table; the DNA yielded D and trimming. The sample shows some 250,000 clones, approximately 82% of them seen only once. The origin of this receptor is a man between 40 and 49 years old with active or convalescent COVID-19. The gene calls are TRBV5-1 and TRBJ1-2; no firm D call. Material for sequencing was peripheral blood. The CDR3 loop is CASSLSDRGSSRLYGYTF. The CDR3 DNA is TGCGCCAGCAGCTTATCGGACCGCGGGTCCTCGCGTTTATATGGCTACACCTTC.